Following are 2 T cell receptor beta chains from one sample sequenced in a study of blood T cell repertoires in COVID-19. The table came from immunoSEQ multiplex PCR; TCRdb's copy has only in-frame clones and leaves some out. The table lists approximately 330,000 clones, approximately 83% of them singletons. Sequencing was performed on PBMCs or T cells enriched from blood (not recorded which). The source is a woman aged 40 to 55 with acute COVID-19.

The V gene is TRBV5-4, the J gene TRBJ2-1; a weak D match, TRBD2 (6 bases). The ends were cut back, 0 bases at V and 7 bases at J, with 14 bases in the middle. From germline, CDR1 is SGHNT and CDR2 YYREEE (reference sequence). The CDR3 extends over 15 amino acids. The CDR3: CASSLALGGLNEQFF. The CDR3 region has the DNA TGTGCCAGCAGCTTGGCGTTGGGGGGTCTGAATGAGCAGTTCTTC. Complete variable domain (other parts from reference TRBV5-4 and TRBJ2-1): ETGVTQSPTHLIKTRGQQVTLRCSSQSGHNTVSWYQQALGQGPQFIFQYYREEENGRGNFPPRFSGLQFPNYSSELNVNALELDDSALYLCASSLALGGLNEQFFGPGTRLTVL.

J is TRBJ2-2 and V is TRBV19; D call uncertain. CDR1 LNHDA and CDR2 SQIVND come from the germline V gene (reference sequence). The germline V and J ends were trimmed by 8 bases and 3 bases, with 7 bases remaining between them. CDR3 size: 12 residues. DNA for the CDR3: TGTGCCAGTGGAACAGACACCGGGGAGCTGTTTTTT. It codes for CASGTDTGELFF.